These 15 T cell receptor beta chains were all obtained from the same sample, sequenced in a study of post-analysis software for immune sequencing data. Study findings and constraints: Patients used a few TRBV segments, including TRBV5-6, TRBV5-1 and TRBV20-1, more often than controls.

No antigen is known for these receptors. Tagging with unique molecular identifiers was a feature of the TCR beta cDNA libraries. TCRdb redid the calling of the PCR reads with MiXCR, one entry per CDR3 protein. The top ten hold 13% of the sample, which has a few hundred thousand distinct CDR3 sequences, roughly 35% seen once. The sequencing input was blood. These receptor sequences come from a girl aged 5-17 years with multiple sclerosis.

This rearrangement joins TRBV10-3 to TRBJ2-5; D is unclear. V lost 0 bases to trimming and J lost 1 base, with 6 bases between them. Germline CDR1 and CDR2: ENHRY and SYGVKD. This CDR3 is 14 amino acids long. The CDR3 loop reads CAISESNGQETQYF. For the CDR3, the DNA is TGTGCCATCAGTGAGTCGAACGGCCAAGAGACCCAGTACTTC.

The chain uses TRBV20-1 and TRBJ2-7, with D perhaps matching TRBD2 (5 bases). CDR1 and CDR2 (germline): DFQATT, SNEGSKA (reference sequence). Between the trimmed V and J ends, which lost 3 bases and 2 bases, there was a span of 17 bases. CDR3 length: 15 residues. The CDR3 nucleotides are TGCAGTGCTAGCCCCCAAAAGTGGGGAGCCTACGAGCAGTACTTC. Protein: CSASPQKWGAYEQYF.

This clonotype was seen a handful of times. CDR3 nucleotides: TGTGCCAGCAGCCAAGCGACTAGCGACGAGCAGTACTTC. Protein: CASSQATSDEQYF. This chain joins TRBV3-1 and TRBJ2-7; 8 positions agree with TRBD2. This CDR3 has 13 amino acids. Germline values: CDR1 LGHDT, CDR2 YNNKEL (reference sequence). V dropped 1 base and J dropped 5; count of bases not matched to a gene: 1.

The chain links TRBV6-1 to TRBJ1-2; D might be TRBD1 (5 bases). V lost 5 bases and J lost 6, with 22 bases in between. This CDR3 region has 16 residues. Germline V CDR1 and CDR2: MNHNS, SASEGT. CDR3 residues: CASSPRLDGEGDGYTF. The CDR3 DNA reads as TGTGCCAGCAGTCCTCGATTGGACGGGGAAGGGGATGGCTACACCTTC.

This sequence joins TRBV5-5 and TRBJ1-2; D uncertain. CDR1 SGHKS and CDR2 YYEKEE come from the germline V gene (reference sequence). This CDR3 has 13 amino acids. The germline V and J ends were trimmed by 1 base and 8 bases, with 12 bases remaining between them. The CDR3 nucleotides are TGTGCCAGCAGCTTGTTAGGGAGCGGCGGCTACACCTTC. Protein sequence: CASSLLGSGGYTF.

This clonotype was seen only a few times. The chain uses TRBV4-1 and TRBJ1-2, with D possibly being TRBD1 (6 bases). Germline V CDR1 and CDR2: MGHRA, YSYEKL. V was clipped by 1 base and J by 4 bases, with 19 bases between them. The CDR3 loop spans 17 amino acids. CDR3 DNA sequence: TGCGCCAGCAGCCAAGGCCTTATGGGCAGGGGTCTCTATGGCTACACCTTC. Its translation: CASSQGLMGRGLYGYTF.

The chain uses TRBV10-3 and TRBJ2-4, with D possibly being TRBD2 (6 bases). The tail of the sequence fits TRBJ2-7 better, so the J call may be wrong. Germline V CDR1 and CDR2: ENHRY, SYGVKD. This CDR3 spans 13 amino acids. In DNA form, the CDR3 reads TGTGCCATCAGTGAAACGGCGGGGCACGAGCAGTACTTC. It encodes CAISETAGHEQYF.

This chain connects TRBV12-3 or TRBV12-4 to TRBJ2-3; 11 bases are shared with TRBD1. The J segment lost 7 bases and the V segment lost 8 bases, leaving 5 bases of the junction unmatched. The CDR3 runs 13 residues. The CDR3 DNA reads TGTGCCAGCGGGACAGGGGGATGGAATACGCAGTATTTT. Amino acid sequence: CASGTGGWNTQYF.

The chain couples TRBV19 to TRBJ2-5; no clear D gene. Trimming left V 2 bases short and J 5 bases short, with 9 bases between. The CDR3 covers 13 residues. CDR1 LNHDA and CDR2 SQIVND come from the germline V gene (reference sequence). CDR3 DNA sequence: TGTGCCAGTAGTATATCCGGGCTGGAGACCCAGTACTTC. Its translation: CASSISGLETQYF. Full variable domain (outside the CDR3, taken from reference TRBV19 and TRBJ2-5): DGGITQSPKYLFRKEGQNVTLSCEQNLNHDAMYWYRQDPGQGLRLIYYSQIVNDFQKGDIAEGYSVSREKKESFPLTVTSAQKNPTAFYLCASSISGLETQYFGPGTRLLVL.

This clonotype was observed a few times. The DNA of the CDR3 is TGTGCCAGCAGCTTGTTTTTACGGGACAGGGGTCACGAGCAGTACTTC. It translates to CASSLFLRDRGHEQYF. The rearrangement links TRBV5-5 to TRBJ2-7; TRBD1 matches at 10 bases. The CDR3 length is 16 residues. The V and J ends lost 1 base and 5 bases, in that order; junction bases with no gene match: 9. Germline CDR1 and CDR2: SGHKS and YYEKEE (reference sequence).

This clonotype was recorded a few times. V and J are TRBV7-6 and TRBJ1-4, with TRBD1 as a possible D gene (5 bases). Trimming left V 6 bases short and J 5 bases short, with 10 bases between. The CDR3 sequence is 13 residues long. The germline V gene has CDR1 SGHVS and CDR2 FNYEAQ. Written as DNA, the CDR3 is TGTGCCAGCAGTCGACAGACCAATGAAAAACTGTTTTTT. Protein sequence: CASSRQTNEKLFF. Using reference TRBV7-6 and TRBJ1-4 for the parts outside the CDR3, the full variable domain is GAGVSQSPRYKVTKRGQDVALRCDPISGHVSLYWYRQALGQGPEFLTYFNYEAQQDKSGLPNDRFSAERPEGSISTLTIQRTEQRDSAMYRCASSRQTNEKLFFGSGTQLSVL.

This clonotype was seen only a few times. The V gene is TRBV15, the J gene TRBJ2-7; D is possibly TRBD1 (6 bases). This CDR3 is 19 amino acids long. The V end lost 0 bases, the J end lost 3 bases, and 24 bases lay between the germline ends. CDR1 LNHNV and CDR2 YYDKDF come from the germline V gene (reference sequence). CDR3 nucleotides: TGTGCCACCAGCAGAGATAGGGACACCCTAACCGCGGGTGACTACGAGCAGTACTTC. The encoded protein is CATSRDRDTLTAGDYEQYF.

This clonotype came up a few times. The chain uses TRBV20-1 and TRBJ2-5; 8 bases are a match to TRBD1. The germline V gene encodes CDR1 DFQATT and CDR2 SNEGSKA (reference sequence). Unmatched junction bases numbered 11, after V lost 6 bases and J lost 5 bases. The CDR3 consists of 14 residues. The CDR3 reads CSAAAGGIVETQYF. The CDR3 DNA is TGCAGTGCGGCGGCAGGGGGCATAGTGGAGACCCAGTACTTC.

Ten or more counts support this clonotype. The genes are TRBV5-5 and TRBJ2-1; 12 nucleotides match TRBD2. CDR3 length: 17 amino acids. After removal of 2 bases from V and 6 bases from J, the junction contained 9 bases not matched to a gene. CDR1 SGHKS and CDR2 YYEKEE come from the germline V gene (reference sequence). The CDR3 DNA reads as TGTGCCAGCAGCTTACGGGCTAGCGGGGGGGCCTCCAATGAGCAGTTCTTC. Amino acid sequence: CASSLRASGGASNEQFF.

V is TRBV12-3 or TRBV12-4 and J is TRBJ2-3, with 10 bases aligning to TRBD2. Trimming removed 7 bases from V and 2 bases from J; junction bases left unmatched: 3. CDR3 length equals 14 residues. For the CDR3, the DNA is TGTGCCAGCAACGGACTAGCGGCCACAGATACGCAGTATTTT. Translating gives CASNGLAATDTQYF.